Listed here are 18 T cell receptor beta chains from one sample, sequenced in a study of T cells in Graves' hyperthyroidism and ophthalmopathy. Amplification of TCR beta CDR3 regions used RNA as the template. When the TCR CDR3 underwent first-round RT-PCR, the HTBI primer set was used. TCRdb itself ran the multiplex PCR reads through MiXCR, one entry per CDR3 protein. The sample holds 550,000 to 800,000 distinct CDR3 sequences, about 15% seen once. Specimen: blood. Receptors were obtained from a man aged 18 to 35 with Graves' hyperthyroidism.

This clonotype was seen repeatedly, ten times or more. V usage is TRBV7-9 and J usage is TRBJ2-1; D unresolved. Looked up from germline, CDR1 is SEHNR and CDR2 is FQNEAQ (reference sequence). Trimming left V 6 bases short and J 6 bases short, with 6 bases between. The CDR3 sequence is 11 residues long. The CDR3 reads CASSFSNEQFF. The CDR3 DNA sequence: TGTGCCAGCAGTTTTTCCAATGAGCAGTTCTTC. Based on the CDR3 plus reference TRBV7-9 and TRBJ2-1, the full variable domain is DTGVSQNPRHKITKRGQNVTFRCDPISEHNRLYWYRQTLGQGPEFLTYFQNEAQLEKSRLLSDRFSAERPKGSFSTLEIQRTEQGDSAMYLCASSFSNEQFFGPGTRLTVL.

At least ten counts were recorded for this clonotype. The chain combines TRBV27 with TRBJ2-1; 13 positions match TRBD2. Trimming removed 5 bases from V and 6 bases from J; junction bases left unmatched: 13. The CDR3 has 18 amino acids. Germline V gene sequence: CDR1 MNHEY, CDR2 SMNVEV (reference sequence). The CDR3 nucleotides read TGTGCCAGCAGTCCCAGACTAGCGGGAGGAGGGGGGGCCAATGAGCAGTTCTTC. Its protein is CASSPRLAGGGGANEQFF.

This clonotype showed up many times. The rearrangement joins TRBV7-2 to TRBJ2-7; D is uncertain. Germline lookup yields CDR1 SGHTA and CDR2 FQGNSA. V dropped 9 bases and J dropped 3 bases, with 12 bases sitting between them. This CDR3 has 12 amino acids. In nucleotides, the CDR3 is TGTGCCAGTAAGGGCCCAGACTACGAGCAGTACTTC. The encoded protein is CASKGPDYEQYF.

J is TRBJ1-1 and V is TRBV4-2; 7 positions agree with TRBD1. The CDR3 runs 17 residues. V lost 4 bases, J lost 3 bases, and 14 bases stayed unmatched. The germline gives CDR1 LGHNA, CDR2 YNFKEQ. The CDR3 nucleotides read TGTGCCAGCAGCCCCTTACCCACAGGGGACGGGGACACTGAAGCTTTCTTT. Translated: CASSPLPTGDGDTEAFF.

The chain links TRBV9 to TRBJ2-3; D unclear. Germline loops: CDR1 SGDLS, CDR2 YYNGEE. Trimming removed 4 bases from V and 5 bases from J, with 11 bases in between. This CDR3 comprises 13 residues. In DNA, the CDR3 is TGTGCCAGCAGCCCCCAAACAGTAGATACGCAGTATTTT. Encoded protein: CASSPQTVDTQYF. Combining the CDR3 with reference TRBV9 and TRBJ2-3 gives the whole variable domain DSGVTQTPKHLITATGQRVTLRCSPRSGDLSVYWYQQSLDQGLQFLIQYYNGEERAKGNILERFSAQQFPDLHSELNLSSLELGDSALYFCASSPQTVDTQYFGPGTRLTVL.

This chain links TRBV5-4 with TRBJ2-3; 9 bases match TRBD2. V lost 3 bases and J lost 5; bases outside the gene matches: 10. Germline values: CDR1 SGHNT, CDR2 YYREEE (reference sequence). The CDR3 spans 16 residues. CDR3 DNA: TGTGCCAGCAGCTCTACTCCGGGACTAGCAGGAGATACGCAGTATTTT. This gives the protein CASSSTPGLAGDTQYF.

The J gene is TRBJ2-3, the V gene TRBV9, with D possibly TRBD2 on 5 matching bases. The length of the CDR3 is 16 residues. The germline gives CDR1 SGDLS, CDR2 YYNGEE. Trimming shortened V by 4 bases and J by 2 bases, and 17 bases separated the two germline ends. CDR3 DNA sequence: TGTGCCAGCAGCCCCCGACGGGGTAGCGCCACAGATACGCAGTATTTT. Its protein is CASSPRRGSATDTQYF. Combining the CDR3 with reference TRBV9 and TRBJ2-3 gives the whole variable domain DSGVTQTPKHLITATGQRVTLRCSPRSGDLSVYWYQQSLDQGLQFLIQYYNGEERAKGNILERFSAQQFPDLHSELNLSSLELGDSALYFCASSPRRGSATDTQYFGPGTRLTVL.

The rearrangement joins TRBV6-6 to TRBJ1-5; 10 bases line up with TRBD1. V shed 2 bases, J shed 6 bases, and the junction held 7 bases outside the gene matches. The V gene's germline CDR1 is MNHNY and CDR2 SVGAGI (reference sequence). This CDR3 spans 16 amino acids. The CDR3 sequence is CASSYGGDRGTQPQHF. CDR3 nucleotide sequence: TGTGCCAGCAGTTACGGAGGGGACAGGGGCACTCAGCCCCAGCATTTT.

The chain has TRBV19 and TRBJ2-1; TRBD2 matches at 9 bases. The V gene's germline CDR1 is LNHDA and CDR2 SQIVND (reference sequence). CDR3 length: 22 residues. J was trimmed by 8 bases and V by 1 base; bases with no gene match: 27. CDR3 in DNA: TGTGCCAGTAGTATAGGAGTGGAGGGTCAGCGGAACAGCGGGAGGTTCTGGGATGAGCAGTTCTTC. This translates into CASSIGVEGQRNSGRFWDEQFF.

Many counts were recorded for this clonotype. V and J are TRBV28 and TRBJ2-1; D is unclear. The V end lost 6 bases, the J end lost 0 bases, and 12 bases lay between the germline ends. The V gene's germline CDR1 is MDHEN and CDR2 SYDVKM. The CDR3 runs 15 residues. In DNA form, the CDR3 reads TGTGCCAGCAGGGTCGACCAAAGCTCCTACAATGAGCAGTTCTTC. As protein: CASRVDQSSYNEQFF. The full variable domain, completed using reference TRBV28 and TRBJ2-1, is DVKVTQSSRYLVKRTGEKVFLECVQDMDHENMFWYRQDPGLGLRLIYFSYDVKMKEKGDIPEGYSVSREKKERFSLILESASTNQTSMYLCASRVDQSSYNEQFFGPGTRLTVL.

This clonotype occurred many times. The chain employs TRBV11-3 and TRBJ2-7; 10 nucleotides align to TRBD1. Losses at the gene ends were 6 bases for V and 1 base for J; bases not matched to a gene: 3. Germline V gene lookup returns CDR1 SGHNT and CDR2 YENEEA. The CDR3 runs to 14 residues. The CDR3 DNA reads TGTGCCAGCAGTAGGGGACAGGGGTCCTACGAGCAGTACTTC. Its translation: CASSRGQGSYEQYF.

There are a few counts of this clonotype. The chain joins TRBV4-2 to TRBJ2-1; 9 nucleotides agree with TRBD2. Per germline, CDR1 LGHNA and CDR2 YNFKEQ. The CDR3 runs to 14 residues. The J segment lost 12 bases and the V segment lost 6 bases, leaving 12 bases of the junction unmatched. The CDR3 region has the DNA TGTGCCAGCAGGGAACTATCGGGACTAGCTGGGCAGTTCTTC. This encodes CASRELSGLAGQFF.

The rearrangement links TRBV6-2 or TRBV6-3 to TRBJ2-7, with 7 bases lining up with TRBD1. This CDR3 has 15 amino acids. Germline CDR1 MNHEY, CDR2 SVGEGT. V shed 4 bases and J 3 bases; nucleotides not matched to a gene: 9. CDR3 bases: TGTGCCAGCAGTTCGTTGACAGGGAAGGTCTACGAGCAGTACTTC. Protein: CASSSLTGKVYEQYF.

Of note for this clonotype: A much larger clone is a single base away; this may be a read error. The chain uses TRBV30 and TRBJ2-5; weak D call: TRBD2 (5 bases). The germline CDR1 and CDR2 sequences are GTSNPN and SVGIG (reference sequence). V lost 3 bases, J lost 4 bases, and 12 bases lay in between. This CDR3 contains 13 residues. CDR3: CAWRRGFRETQYF. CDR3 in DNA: TGTGCCTGGAGGCGAGGGTTTCGAGAGACCCAGTACTTC.

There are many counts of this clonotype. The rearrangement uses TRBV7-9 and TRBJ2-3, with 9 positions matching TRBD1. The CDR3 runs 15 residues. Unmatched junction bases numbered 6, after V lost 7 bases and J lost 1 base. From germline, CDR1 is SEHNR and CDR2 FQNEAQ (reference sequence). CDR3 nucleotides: TGTGCCAGCATTCGGACAGGGGAGGGCACAGATACGCAGTATTTT. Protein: CASIRTGEGTDTQYF.

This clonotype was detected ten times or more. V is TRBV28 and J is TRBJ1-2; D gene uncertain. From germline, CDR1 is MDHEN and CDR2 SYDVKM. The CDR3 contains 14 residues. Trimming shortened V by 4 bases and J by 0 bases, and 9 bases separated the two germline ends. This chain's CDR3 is CASSSWAANYGYTF. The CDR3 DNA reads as TGTGCCAGCAGTTCCTGGGCGGCTAACTATGGCTACACCTTC.

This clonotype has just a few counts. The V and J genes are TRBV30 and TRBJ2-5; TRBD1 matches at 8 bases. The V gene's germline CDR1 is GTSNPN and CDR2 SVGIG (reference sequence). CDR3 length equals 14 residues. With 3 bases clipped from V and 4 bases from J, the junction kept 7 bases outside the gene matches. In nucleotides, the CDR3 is TGTGCCTGGAGACCAAGGACAGGGCTAGAGACCCAGTACTTC. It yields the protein CAWRPRTGLETQYF.

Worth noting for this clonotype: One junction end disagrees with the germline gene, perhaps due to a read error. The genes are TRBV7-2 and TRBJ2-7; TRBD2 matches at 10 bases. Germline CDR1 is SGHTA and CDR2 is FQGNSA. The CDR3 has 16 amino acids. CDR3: CASTPSSGRATYGQYF. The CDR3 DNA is TGTGCCAGCACTCCCTCCAGCGGGAGGGCGACCTACGGGCAGTACTTC.